The 23 T cell receptor beta chains given below trace back to one sample, sequenced in a study of graft-versus-host responses after intestinal transplantation. These receptors lack a known antigen. Sequencing was performed with immunoSEQ multiplex PCR; in TCRdb, only in-frame clones are kept and a portion is missing. The sample contains 90,000 to 95,000 clones, around 90% of which appear only once. The source was unstimulated CD8+ T cells sorted from spleen or lymph node cells, collected before intestinal transplant. These TCRs come from a human donor who received an intestinal transplant.

Here the CDR3 DNA reads TGTGCCTGGAAGGCCAGGGCCATGTTAGATTCACCCCTCCACTTT. Translated, it gives CAWKARAMLDSPLHF. V usage is TRBV30 and J usage is TRBJ1-6; D is perhaps TRBD1 (5 bases). Looked up from germline, CDR1 is GTSNPN and CDR2 is SVGIG (reference sequence). V gave up 4 bases and J gave up 8 bases, with 18 bases separating them. This CDR3 region has 15 residues.

The rearrangement links TRBV7-3 to TRBJ2-1; D gene uncertain. This CDR3 contains 15 residues. Trimming shortened V by 4 bases and J by 4 bases, and 14 bases separated the two germline ends. Germline V lookup: CDR1 SGHTA, CDR2 FQGTGA. CDR3 sequence (DNA): TGTGCCAGCAGCTCAGAAGGGTCTCGGTACAATGAGCAGTTCTTC. Its translation: CASSSEGSRYNEQFF.

J is TRBJ2-1 and V is TRBV9, with D perhaps matching TRBD1 or TRBD2 (6 bases each). From germline, CDR1 is SGDLS and CDR2 YYNGEE. V lost 3 bases and J 6 bases, leaving 10 bases between the germline ends. The CDR3 covers 13 residues. This CDR3 is CASSGGTSNEQFF. The CDR3, as DNA: TGTGCCAGCAGCGGCGGGACATCCAATGAGCAGTTCTTC.

The chain links TRBV28 to TRBJ1-5; 7 nucleotides agree with TRBD1. Unmatched junction bases numbered 10, after V lost 3 bases and J lost 2 bases. Germline V gene lookup returns CDR1 MDHEN and CDR2 SYDVKM. CDR3 length: 17 residues. The CDR3 spells CASSFEGGRRGNQPQHF. CDR3 nucleotide sequence: TGTGCCAGCAGTTTCGAAGGGGGCCGACGTGGCAATCAGCCCCAGCATTTT.

V usage is TRBV7-9 and J usage is TRBJ2-1; 8 nucleotides match TRBD2. Germline CDR1 and CDR2: SEHNR and FQNEAQ (reference sequence). V dropped 3 bases and J dropped 5; count of bases not matched to a gene: 3. This CDR3 comprises 14 residues. The CDR3 DNA is TGTGCCAGCAGCTTTAGCGGGAACCACAATGAGCAGTTCTTC. It codes for CASSFSGNHNEQFF.

This sequence joins TRBV7-3 and TRBJ1-2; 9 bases match TRBD1. The CDR3 length is 19 residues. The germline gives CDR1 SGHTA, CDR2 FQGTGA. Trimming took 2 bases from V and 3 from J; bases not matched to a gene: 16. The DNA for the CDR3 is TGTGCCAGCAGCTTATGGGGGCCGGGACAGGGTGGAAAATACTATGGCTACACCTTC. This sequence encodes CASSLWGPGQGGKYYGYTF.

The V call is TRBV6-6, the J call TRBJ2-1; D is tentatively TRBD1 or TRBD2 (5 bases each). V dropped 11 bases and J dropped 8 bases, with 13 bases sitting between them. The CDR3 extends over 11 amino acids. Looked up from germline, CDR1 is MNHNY and CDR2 is SVGAGI (reference sequence). CDR3 residues: CAVQGSDEQFF. The CDR3 DNA is TGTGCCGTCCAGGGTAGCGATGAGCAGTTCTTC.

V usage is TRBV7-9 and J usage is TRBJ2-1, with 11 bases that match TRBD2. Germline assignment: CDR1 SEHNR and CDR2 FQNEAQ (reference sequence). With 5 bases clipped from V and 6 bases from J, the junction kept 9 bases outside the gene matches. This CDR3 has 16 amino acids. The CDR3 sequence: CASSPGTSGVLNEQFF. The CDR3 DNA follows: TGTGCCAGCAGCCCCGGGACTAGCGGAGTTCTCAATGAGCAGTTCTTC.

This chain joins TRBV5-6 and TRBJ1-5, with D hard to call. This CDR3 spans 13 amino acids. The germline V gene has CDR1 SGHDT and CDR2 YYEEEE. Trimming stripped 2 bases from V and 7 bases from J, with 10 bases between. Here the CDR3 DNA reads TGTGCCAGCAGCTTCGGCATTACCCAGCCCCAGCATTTT. Its translation is CASSFGITQPQHF.

This chain joins TRBV28 and TRBJ2-1, with TRBD2 identical over 10 bases. The CDR3 spans 19 residues. The trim removed 3 bases at V and 8 bases at J, leaving 19 bases unmatched. Germline V gives CDR1 MDHEN, CDR2 SYDVKM. As DNA, the CDR3 is TGTGCCAGCAGTTTTTGGTCTAGCGGGAGCTTCGAGCAATGGGATGAGCAGTTCTTC. The encoded protein is CASSFWSSGSFEQWDEQFF.

This chain links TRBV9 with TRBJ2-1, with D uncertain. In germline, CDR1 is SGDLS, CDR2 YYNGEE. The CDR3 sequence is 15 residues long. Trimming pared 1 base from V and 2 bases from J, leaving 10 bases between. The CDR3: CASSVTGSPYNEQFF. In DNA form, the CDR3 reads TGTGCCAGCAGCGTAACTGGGTCCCCCTACAATGAGCAGTTCTTC.

The rearrangement joins TRBV11-2 to TRBJ1-1; D gene unclear. CDR1 SGHAT and CDR2 FQNNGV come from the germline V gene. Trimming cost V 3 bases and J 5 bases, with 13 bases left between them. CDR3 length: 14 residues. The CDR3 reads CASSLPEDPTEAFF. CDR3 in DNA: TGTGCCAGCAGCTTGCCTGAAGATCCGACTGAAGCTTTCTTT.

The chain has TRBV6-5 and TRBJ2-5, with 11 bases matching TRBD2. With 6 bases clipped from V and 5 bases from J, the junction kept 8 bases outside the gene matches. CDR3 length equals 15 residues. Germline CDR1 is MNHEY and CDR2 is SVGAGI. This CDR3 is CASRQPSGGLETQYF. CDR3 nucleotides: TGTGCCAGCAGACAACCTAGCGGGGGGCTGGAGACCCAGTACTTC.

The chain uses TRBV7-6 and TRBJ2-7; D remains ambiguous. V shed 1 base and J shed 4 bases, with 14 bases lying between them. Per the germline V gene, CDR1 is SGHVS and CDR2 is FNYEAQ. The CDR3 spans 15 residues. CDR3 bases: TGTGCCAGCAGCTTAGGCCCCCATTCGGTGTACGAGCAGTACTTC. Its protein product is CASSLGPHSVYEQYF.

A single count supports this clone. This sequence joins TRBV10-2 and TRBJ2-5; D remains unclear. With 10 bases removed from V and 5 bases from J, the gap between germline ends came to 5 bases. This CDR3 is 9 amino acids long. Germline CDR1 WSHSY, CDR2 SAAADI. The CDR3 nucleotides are TGCGCCAACTGGGAGACCCAGTACTTC. Protein: CANWETQYF.

The V gene is TRBV13, the J gene TRBJ2-7; TRBD2 matches 12 bases. After removal of 4 bases from V and 2 bases from J, the junction contained 0 bases not matched to a gene. Germline CDR1 PRHDT, CDR2 FYEKMQ (reference sequence). The CDR3 is 14 amino acids. CDR3 DNA sequence: TGTGCCAGCAGCTCTAGCGGGAGGGCCTACGAGCAGTACTTC. Amino acid sequence: CASSSSGRAYEQYF.

V is TRBV15 and J is TRBJ2-2; unclear D gene. Germline CDR1 is LNHNV and CDR2 is YYDKDF (reference sequence). This CDR3 spans 15 amino acids. The V and J ends lost 0 bases and 4 bases respectively, with 9 bases between them. CDR3 DNA sequence: TGTGCCACCAGCAGAGATCGGGCATCCACCGGGGAGCTGTTTTTT. Its translation: CATSRDRASTGELFF.

This clone was observed a single time. The chain combines TRBV11-1 with TRBJ2-7, with D hard to call. CDR3 length equals 15 residues. Trimming left V 2 bases short and J 4 bases short, with 15 bases between. CDR1 is SGHAT and CDR2 is FQDESV in the germline V gene (reference sequence). As DNA, the CDR3 is TGTGCCAGCAGCTTATCCCAGGAGCCGGTATACGAGCAGTACTTC. Its translation: CASSLSQEPVYEQYF.

This rearrangement joins TRBV10-3 to TRBJ1-1; D might be TRBD1 (6 bases). Germline CDR1 and CDR2: ENHRY and SYGVKD. The germline V and J ends were trimmed by 0 bases and 3 bases, with 11 bases remaining between them. This CDR3 has 15 amino acids. CDR3 nucleotides: TGTGCCATCAGTGAGTCGGGGGCAGGAGACACTGAAGCTTTCTTT. Translation: CAISESGAGDTEAFF.

The rearrangement links TRBV6-1 to TRBJ2-7; D uncertain. V lost 8 bases to trimming and J lost 5 bases, with 4 bases between them. Germline CDR1 MNHNS, CDR2 SASEGT. The CDR3 has 9 amino acids. This CDR3 reads CASGHEQYF. CDR3 sequence (DNA): TGTGCCAGCGGACACGAGCAGTACTTC.

The rearrangement joins TRBV7-2 to TRBJ2-3; D gene uncertain. The CDR3 loop spans 14 amino acids. Trimming cost V 1 base and J 2 bases, with 7 bases left between them. Germline CDR1 reads SGHTA; CDR2 reads FQGNSA. CDR3 loop: CASSLERATDTQYF. The CDR3 bases are TGTGCCAGCAGCTTAGAACGGGCCACAGATACGCAGTATTTT.

This chain connects TRBV9 to TRBJ2-1, with D perhaps matching TRBD1 (5 bases). The CDR3 has 12 amino acids. Germline CDR1 and CDR2: SGDLS and YYNGEE. V was clipped by 0 bases and J by 9 bases, with 7 bases between them. The CDR3 DNA reads as TGTGCCAGCAGCGTAGCTAGGGGTGAGCAGTTCTTC. Protein product: CASSVARGEQFF.

There are a few counts of this clone. The chain has TRBV10-3 and TRBJ2-7; possibly TRBD2 for D (6 bases). Trimming stripped 10 bases from V and 0 bases from J, with 13 bases between. Per germline, CDR1 ENHRY and CDR2 SYGVKD. This CDR3 region has 13 residues. DNA of the CDR3: TGTGCCACCAGACACGGGGGCTCCTACGAGCAGTACTTC. It translates to CATRHGGSYEQYF.